Each of the 7 T cell receptor beta chains below was sequenced from the same sample in a study of blood T cell repertoires in COVID-19. Clones were read by immunoSEQ multiplex PCR, and TCRdb kept only the in-frame ones, dropping some. Here the sample spans about 63,000 clones, about 86% being singletons. Sequenced sample: peripheral blood. All receptors come from a human donor in a cohort sampled during active COVID-19.

V is TRBV9 and J is TRBJ1-6, with 8 bases fitting TRBD1. From germline, CDR1 is SGDLS and CDR2 YYNGEE. The CDR3 has 14 residues. The J segment lost 9 bases and the V segment lost 0 bases, leaving 2 bases of the junction unmatched. The CDR3 reads CASSVGQGASPLHF. CDR3 nucleotide sequence: TGTGCCAGCAGCGTAGGCCAGGGGGCTTCACCCCTCCACTTT.

The rearrangement joins TRBV28 to TRBJ2-5; tentatively, D is TRBD1 (6 bases). V was trimmed by 6 bases and J by 2 bases, leaving 13 bases between them. CDR3 length: 14 residues. Germline V lookup: CDR1 MDHEN, CDR2 SYDVKM. This CDR3 reads CASSLTGAQETQYF. The CDR3 DNA is TGTGCCAGCAGCTTGACAGGAGCTCAAGAGACCCAGTACTTC.

The chain is built from TRBV6-6 and TRBJ1-1; D gene unclear. This CDR3 comprises 16 residues. Trimming took 6 bases from V and 1 from J, leaving 18 bases between them. Per the germline V gene, CDR1 is MNHNY and CDR2 is SVGAGI (reference sequence). This CDR3 is CASSRSSFGRNTEAFF. As DNA, the CDR3 is TGTGCCAGCAGCCGATCCTCCTTTGGGCGGAACACTGAAGCTTTCTTT.

The V and J genes are TRBV24-1 and TRBJ2-7; the D gene is possibly TRBD1 (6 bases). The CDR3 extends over 14 amino acids. V lost 3 bases and J lost 3, with 11 bases in between. CDR1 is KGHDR and CDR2 is SFDVKD in the germline V gene. This chain's CDR3 is CATSDPGTNYEQYF. The CDR3 bases are TGTGCCACCAGTGATCCCGGGACAAACTACGAGCAGTACTTC.

This clone was recorded only once. The gene calls are TRBV29-1 and TRBJ1-1; no reliable D call. Germline V lookup: CDR1 SQVTM, CDR2 ANQGSEA. V was cut by 5 bases and J by 6 bases, with 16 bases left in between. CDR3 length equals 13 residues. In nucleotides, the CDR3 is TGCAGCGTTCATGTCCCGGGGTTTGCTGAAGCTTTCTTT. Protein: CSVHVPGFAEAFF.

The rearrangement uses TRBV6-5 and TRBJ1-2; 8 bases match TRBD1. The J segment lost 5 bases and the V segment lost 0 bases, leaving 5 bases of the junction unmatched. Germline V gene data show CDR1 as MNHEY and CDR2 as SVGAGI. The CDR3 consists of 15 residues. The CDR3 nucleotides are TGTGCCAGCAGTTACTCTGGACAGGGCCTATATGGCTACACCTTC. Translating it yields CASSYSGQGLYGYTF.

The chain couples TRBV28 to TRBJ2-7, with D perhaps matching TRBD1 (5 bases). The CDR3 runs 13 residues. The V gene lost 3 bases and the J gene lost 6 bases, with 12 bases spanning the gap. The germline V gene has CDR1 MDHEN and CDR2 SYDVKM. CDR3 in amino acids: CASSFVGVTEQYF. The CDR3 DNA reads TGTGCCAGCAGTTTTGTAGGGGTGACCGAGCAGTACTTC.